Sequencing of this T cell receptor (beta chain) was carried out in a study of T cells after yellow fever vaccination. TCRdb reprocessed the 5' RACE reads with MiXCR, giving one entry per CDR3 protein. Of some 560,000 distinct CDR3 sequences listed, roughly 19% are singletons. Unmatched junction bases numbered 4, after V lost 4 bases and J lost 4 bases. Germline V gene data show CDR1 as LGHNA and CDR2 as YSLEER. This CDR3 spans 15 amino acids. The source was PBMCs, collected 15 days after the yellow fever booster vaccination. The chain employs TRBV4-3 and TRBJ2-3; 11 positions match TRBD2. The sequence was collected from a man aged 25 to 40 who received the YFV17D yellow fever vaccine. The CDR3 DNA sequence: TGCGCCAGCAGCCGGGGACTAGCGGAAGCAGATACGCAGTATTTT. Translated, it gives CASSRGLAEADTQYF.